These T cell receptor beta chains were read from a single sample in a study of cytomegalovirus exposure and HLA in healthy donors. TCRdb's table, derived via immunoSEQ multiplex PCR, lists solely in-frame clones and lacks some. This sample has some 160,000 clones, with around four fifths found just once. The sequenced sample consisted of PBMCs. These receptors originate from a male donor in good health and CMV-seronegative. The CDR3 runs from the conserved cysteine through the conserved F or W. The order of the fields is J gene, V gene, CDR3 protein.

TRBJ2-7 TRBV30 CAWSEHGAAYEQYF
TRBJ1-6 TRBV6-5 CASRLSSYNSPLHF
TRBJ1-5 TRBV6-5 CASSPGQGGNQPQHF
TRBJ2-3 TRBV12-5 CASGLVIGSGDTDTQYF
TRBJ2-3 TRBV7-3 CASSYTGSDTQYF
TRBJ2-1 TRBV30 CAWSGRGLYNEQFF
TRBJ2-5 TRBV6-1 CASREGYQETQYF
TRBJ1-5 TRBV2 CASSDNRGRDQPQHF
TRBJ2-5 TRBV7-2 CASSLYVETQYF
TRBJ2-7 TRBV7-9 CASSLGTESYEQYF
TRBJ2-7 TRBV2 CASIQRDSETYEQYF
TRBJ1-4 TRBV30 CAWSRRGSNEKLFF
TRBJ2-5 TRBV30 CAWGPSDRGLNQETQYF
TRBJ1-5 TRBV2 CASRTGVYQPQHF
TRBJ1-2 TRBV6-1 CASTLGQGARGYTF
TRBJ2-3 TRBV5-1 CASSLGRAGGQTTDTQYF
TRBJ1-5 TRBV28 CASSLLENYSNQPQHF
TRBJ2-1 TRBV11-3 CASSFTIPFAGGPEDNEQFF
TRBJ1-5 TRBV9 CASSVGGGQPQHF
TRBJ2-7 TRBV15 CAAEGQRSYEQYF
TRBJ2-1 TRBV5-4 CASSLGGTNSYNEQFF
TRBJ1-1 TRBV6-6 CASSRTETEAFF
TRBJ2-3 TRBV11-2 CASSLLKRGPDTQYF
TRBJ2-1 TRBV29-1 CSGEGRASSPDNEQFF
TRBJ2-1 TRBV10-3 CAIGVGGRQSNEQFF
TRBJ2-7 TRBV7-2 CASRYSGVQPYEQYF
TRBJ1-1 TRBV28 CASSELGTGVMNTEAFF
TRBJ2-2 TRBV13 CASSLVGDKNTGELFF
TRBJ2-3 TRBV5-1 CASSLGGPRADTQYF
. TRBV6-1 CASSEQGESYEQYF
TRBJ2-3 TRBV15 CATSRDDRGGTDTQYF